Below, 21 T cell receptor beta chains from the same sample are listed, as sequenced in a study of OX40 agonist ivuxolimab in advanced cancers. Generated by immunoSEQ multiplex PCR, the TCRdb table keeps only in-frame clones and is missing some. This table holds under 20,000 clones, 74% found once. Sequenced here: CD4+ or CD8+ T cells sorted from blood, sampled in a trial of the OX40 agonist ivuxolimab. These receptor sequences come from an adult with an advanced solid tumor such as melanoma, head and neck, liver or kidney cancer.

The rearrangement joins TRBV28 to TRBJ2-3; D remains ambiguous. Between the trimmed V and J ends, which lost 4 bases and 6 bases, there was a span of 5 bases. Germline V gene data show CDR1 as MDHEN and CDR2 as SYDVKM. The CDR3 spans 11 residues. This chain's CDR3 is CASSYGDTQYF. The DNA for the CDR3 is TGTGCCAGCAGTTATGGGGATACGCAGTATTTT.

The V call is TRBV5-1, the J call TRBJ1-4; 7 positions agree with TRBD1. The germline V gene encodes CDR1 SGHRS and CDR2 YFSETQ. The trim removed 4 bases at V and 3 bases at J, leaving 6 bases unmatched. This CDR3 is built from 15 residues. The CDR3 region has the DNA TGCGCCAGCAGCCTTCGGGACAGCTCTAATGAAAAACTGTTTTTT. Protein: CASSLRDSSNEKLFF.

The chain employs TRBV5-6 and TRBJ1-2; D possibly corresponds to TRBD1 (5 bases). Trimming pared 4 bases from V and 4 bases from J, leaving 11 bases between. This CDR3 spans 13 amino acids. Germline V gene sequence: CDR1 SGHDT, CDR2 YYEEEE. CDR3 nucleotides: TGTGCCAGCAGCACCCAAGACAGCTATGGCTACACCTTC. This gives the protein CASSTQDSYGYTF.

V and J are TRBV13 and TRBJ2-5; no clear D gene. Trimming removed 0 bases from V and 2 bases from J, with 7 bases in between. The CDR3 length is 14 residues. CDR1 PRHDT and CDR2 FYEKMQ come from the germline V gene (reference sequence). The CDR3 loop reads CASSLGGRQETQYF. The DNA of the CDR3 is TGTGCCAGCAGCTTAGGGGGTAGACAAGAGACCCAGTACTTC.

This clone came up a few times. The DNA of the CDR3 is TGTGCCAGCAGTTTAGGAGGGGTGGACGAGCAGTACTTC. Translating it yields CASSLGGVDEQYF. The rearrangement links TRBV28 to TRBJ2-7; TRBD2 might be the D (6 bases). This CDR3 contains 13 residues. Trimming removed 2 bases from V and 5 bases from J, with 10 bases in between. Germline V gene data show CDR1 as MDHEN and CDR2 as SYDVKM.

The CDR3, as DNA: TGTGCCAGCAGCCCTGGGCAGGGAGACCAGCCCCAGCATTTT. Protein product: CASSPGQGDQPQHF. The V gene is TRBV7-2, the J gene TRBJ1-5; the D gene is possibly TRBD1 (5 bases). The CDR3 extends over 14 amino acids. V was pared by 5 bases and J by 7 bases, with 15 bases between. Germline V gives CDR1 SGHTA, CDR2 FQGNSA.

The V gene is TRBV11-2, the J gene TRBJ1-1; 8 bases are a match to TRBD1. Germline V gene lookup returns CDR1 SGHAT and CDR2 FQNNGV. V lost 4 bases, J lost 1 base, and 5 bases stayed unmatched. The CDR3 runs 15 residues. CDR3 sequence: CASSSTTGGNTEAFF. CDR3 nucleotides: TGTGCCAGCAGCTCCACTACAGGGGGGAACACTGAAGCTTTCTTT. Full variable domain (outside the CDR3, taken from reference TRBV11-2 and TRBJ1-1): EAGVAQSPRYKIIEKRQSVAFWCNPISGHATLYWYQQILGQGPKLLIQFQNNGVVDDSQLPKDRFSAERLKGVDSTLKIQPAKLEDSAVYLCASSSTTGGNTEAFFGQGTRLTVV.

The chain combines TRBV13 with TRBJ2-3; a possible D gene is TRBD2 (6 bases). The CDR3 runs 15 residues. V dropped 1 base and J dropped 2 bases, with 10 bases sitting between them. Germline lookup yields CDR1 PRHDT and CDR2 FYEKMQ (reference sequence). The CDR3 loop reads CASSLDREDTDTQYF. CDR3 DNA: TGTGCCAGCAGCTTAGATAGGGAGGACACAGATACGCAGTATTTT.

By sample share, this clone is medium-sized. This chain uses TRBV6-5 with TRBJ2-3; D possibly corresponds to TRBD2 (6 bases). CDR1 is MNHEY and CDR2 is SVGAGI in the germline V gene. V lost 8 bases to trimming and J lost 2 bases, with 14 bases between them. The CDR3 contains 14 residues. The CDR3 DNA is TGTGCCAGCGGCGTGGAGGGCCACACAGATACGCAGTATTTT. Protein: CASGVEGHTDTQYF.

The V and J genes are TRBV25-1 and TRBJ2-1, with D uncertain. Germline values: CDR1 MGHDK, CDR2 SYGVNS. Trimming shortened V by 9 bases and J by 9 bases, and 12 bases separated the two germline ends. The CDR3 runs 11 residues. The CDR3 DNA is TGTGCCAGTTGGGATTGGGGTGAGCAGTTCTTC. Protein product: CASWDWGEQFF.

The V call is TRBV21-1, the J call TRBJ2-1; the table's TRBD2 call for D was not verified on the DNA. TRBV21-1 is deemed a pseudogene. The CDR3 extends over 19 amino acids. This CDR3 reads CASSIEVGLAACRYNEQFF. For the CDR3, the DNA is TGTGCCAGCAGCATAGAGGTCGGACTAGCGGCCTGTCGTTACAATGAGCAGTTCTTC.

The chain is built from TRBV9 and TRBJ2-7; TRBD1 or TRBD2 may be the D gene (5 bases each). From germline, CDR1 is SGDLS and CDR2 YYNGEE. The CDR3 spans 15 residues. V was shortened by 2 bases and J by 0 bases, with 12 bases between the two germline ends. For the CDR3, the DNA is TGTGCCAGCAGCGTGGGGGACGGTAGCTCCTACGAGCAGTACTTC. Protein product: CASSVGDGSSYEQYF.

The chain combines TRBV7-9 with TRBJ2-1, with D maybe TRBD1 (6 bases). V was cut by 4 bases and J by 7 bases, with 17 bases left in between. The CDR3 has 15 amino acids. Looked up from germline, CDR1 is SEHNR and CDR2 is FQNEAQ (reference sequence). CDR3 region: CASSSPGAGENEQFF. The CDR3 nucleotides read TGTGCCAGCAGCTCCCCGGGTGCAGGGGAGAATGAGCAGTTCTTC.

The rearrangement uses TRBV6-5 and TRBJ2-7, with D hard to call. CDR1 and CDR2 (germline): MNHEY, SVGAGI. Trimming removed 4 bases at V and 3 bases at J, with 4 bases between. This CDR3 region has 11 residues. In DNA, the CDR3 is TGTGCCAGCAGTTTGGGCTACGAGCAGTACTTC. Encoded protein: CASSLGYEQYF.

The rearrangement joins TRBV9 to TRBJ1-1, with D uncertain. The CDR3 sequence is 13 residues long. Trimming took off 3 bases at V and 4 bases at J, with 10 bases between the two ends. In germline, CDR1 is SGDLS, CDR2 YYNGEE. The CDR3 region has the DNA TGTGCCAGCAGCGACGGCAGCGGCACTGAAGCTTTCTTT. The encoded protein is CASSDGSGTEAFF.

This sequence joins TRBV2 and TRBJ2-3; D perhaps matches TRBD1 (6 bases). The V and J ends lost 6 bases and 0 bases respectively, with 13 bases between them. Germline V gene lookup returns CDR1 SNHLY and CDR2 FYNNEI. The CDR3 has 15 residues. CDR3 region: CASSPGTSSTDTQYF. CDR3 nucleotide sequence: TGTGCCAGCAGCCCCGGGACATCTAGCACAGATACGCAGTATTTT.

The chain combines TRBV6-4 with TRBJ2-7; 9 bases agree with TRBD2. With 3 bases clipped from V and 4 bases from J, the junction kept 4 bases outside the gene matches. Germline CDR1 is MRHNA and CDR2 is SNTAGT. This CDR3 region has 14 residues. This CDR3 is CASSEASGAYEQYF. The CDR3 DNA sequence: TGTGCCAGCAGTGAGGCTAGCGGGGCTTACGAGCAGTACTTC.

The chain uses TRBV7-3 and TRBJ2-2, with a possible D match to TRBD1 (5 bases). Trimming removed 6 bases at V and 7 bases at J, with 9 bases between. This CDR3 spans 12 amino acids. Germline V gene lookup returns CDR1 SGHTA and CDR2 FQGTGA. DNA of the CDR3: TGTGCCAGCAGTAGTCAGGGCGGGGAGCTGTTTTTT. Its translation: CASSSQGGELFF.

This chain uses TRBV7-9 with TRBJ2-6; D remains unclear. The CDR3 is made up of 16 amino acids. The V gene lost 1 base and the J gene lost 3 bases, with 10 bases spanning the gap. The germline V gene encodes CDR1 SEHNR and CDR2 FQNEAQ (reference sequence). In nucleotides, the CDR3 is TGTGCCAGCAGCTTAGATCTCCCCCTTGGGGCCAACGTCCTGACTTTC. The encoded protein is CASSLDLPLGANVLTF.

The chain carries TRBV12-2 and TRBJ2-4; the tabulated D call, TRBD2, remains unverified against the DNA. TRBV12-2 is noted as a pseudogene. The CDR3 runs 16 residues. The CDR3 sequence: CASRLRLVFAKNIQYF. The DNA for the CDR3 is TGTGCAAGTCGCTTACGCCTAGTTTTCGCCAAAAACATTCAGTACTTC.

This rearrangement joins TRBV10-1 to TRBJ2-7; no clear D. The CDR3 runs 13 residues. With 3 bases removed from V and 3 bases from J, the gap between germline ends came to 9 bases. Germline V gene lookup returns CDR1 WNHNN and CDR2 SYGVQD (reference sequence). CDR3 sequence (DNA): TGCGCCAGCAGTGAACAGAGATTCTACGAGCAGTACTTC. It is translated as CASSEQRFYEQYF.